This entry describes one TCR beta chain. Its specificity is not known. This sample was included in a study of blood T cells in healthy people across ages. Whole-study results and caveats: A roughly linear fall in TCR beta diversity per million T cells was seen with increasing age.

The second PCR ran roughly 6 to 11 cycles with a sample-barcoded 5' primer and J-beta primers. TCRdb re-called the 5' RACE reads through MiXCR, storing one row per CDR3 protein. Here the sample spans 700,000 to 950,000 distinct CDR3 sequences, 55% to 75% being singletons. The germline V and J ends were trimmed by 6 bases and 0 bases, with 6 bases remaining between them. This CDR3 spans 13 amino acids. Looked up from germline, CDR1 is SQVTM and CDR2 is ANQGSEA. The chain couples TRBV29-1 to TRBJ2-6; D might be TRBD2 (5 bases). Sequenced: blood. The TCR originated in a man aged 25-45 years in good health. The CDR3 region is CSVGDSGANVLTF. The DNA for the CDR3 is TGCAGCGTCGGGGACTCTGGGGCCAACGTCCTGACTTTC.